These 19 T cell receptor beta chains originate from one sample sequenced in a study of blood T cells in healthy people across ages. A second PCR of 7 to 11 cycles used a sample-barcoded 5' primer and a J-beta primer mix. MiXCR, run by TCRdb on the 5' RACE reads, gives a single entry per CDR3 protein. The sample lists about 680,000 distinct CDR3 sequences, 45% to 50% occurring once. Source material: blood. The receptors derive from a woman in her sixties or seventies in good health.

The rearrangement uses TRBV20-1 and TRBJ2-1; 8 bases line up with TRBD2. CDR1 is DFQATT and CDR2 is SNEGSKA in the germline V gene (reference sequence). The CDR3 spans 13 residues. V dropped 2 bases and J dropped 7; count of bases not matched to a gene: 4. In DNA form, the CDR3 reads TGCAGTGCTAGAAAGGGACTAGAGAATGAGCAGTTCTTC. Its protein is CSARKGLENEQFF.

The J gene is TRBJ1-4, the V gene TRBV7-2; 9 bases align to TRBD1. This CDR3 region has 14 residues. Germline CDR1 is SGHTA and CDR2 is FQGNSA. Unmatched junction bases numbered 11, after V lost 11 bases and J lost 7 bases. The CDR3 spells CASRPTGGSEKLFF. For the CDR3, the DNA is TGTGCCTCACGACCGACAGGGGGGAGTGAAAAACTGTTTTTT.

This clonotype was seen only a few times. V and J are TRBV7-2 and TRBJ2-3; D gene ambiguous. V was clipped by 4 bases and J by 6 bases, with 8 bases between them. In germline, CDR1 is SGHTA, CDR2 FQGNSA. The CDR3 is 12 amino acids. This chain's CDR3 is CASSWRADTQYF. The DNA for the CDR3 is TGTGCCAGCAGCTGGCGTGCCGATACGCAGTATTTT.

This clonotype turned up a few times. The V and J genes are TRBV29-1 and TRBJ1-2; D not resolved. The CDR3 contains 11 residues. Germline V CDR1 and CDR2: SQVTM, ANQGSEA. V gave up 0 bases and J gave up 10 bases, with 9 bases separating them. In nucleotides, the CDR3 is TGCAGCGTTGAAGACCCCCCAGACTACACCTTC. Protein: CSVEDPPDYTF.

This chain uses TRBV7-2 with TRBJ2-4; 7 nucleotides match TRBD2. Trimming removed 1 base from V and 13 bases from J; junction bases left unmatched: 13. The germline V gene encodes CDR1 SGHTA and CDR2 FQGNSA. The CDR3 is made up of 15 amino acids. In DNA form, the CDR3 reads TGTGCCAGCAGCTTAGGGACTAGGACCTACAATGAGCAGTACTTC. It is translated as CASSLGTRTYNEQYF.

V and J are TRBV7-2 and TRBJ2-4; 8 bases map to TRBD1. Gene TRBJ2-7 matches the end of the DNA better, so the J call may be wrong. Germline CDR1 is SGHTA and CDR2 is FQGNSA. The CDR3 loop spans 14 amino acids. CDR3 DNA: TGTGCCAGCATCTCCGACAGGGGTTATGGCGAGCAGTACTTC. It encodes CASISDRGYGEQYF.

The chain uses TRBV7-9 and TRBJ2-3, with 12 bases that match TRBD2. Germline CDR1 SEHNR, CDR2 FQNEAQ (reference sequence). V shed 5 bases, J shed 0 bases, and the junction held 12 bases outside the gene matches. This CDR3 has 19 residues. CDR3 coding DNA: TGTGCCAGCAGCACGCCAGTCGAAGGGACTAGCGGGAGCACAGATACGCAGTATTTT. Amino acids: CASSTPVEGTSGSTDTQYF.

The V and J genes are TRBV7-9 and TRBJ2-1; 8 positions agree with TRBD1. V dropped 8 bases and J dropped 1; count of bases not matched to a gene: 10. Germline CDR1 SEHNR, CDR2 FQNEAQ (reference sequence). CDR3 length equals 16 residues. The CDR3 DNA reads as TGTGCCAGCCTTACCGACAGGGGAGGTTCCTACAATGAGCAGTTCTTC. The encoded protein is CASLTDRGGSYNEQFF.

This chain joins TRBV27 and TRBJ2-5; TRBD1 is a possible D gene (6 bases). The CDR3 is 17 amino acids. Germline values: CDR1 MNHEY, CDR2 SMNVEV (reference sequence). V was shortened by 2 bases and J by 0 bases, with 16 bases between the two germline ends. As DNA, the CDR3 is TGTGCCAGCAGTTTAGGAACAGGGAATCGGTACCAAGAGACCCAGTACTTC. Translation: CASSLGTGNRYQETQYF.

The V gene is TRBV7-2, the J gene TRBJ1-1; D not resolved. V was clipped by 2 bases and J by 5 bases, with 12 bases between them. Per germline, CDR1 SGHTA and CDR2 FQGNSA. The CDR3 is 14 residues long. CDR3 nucleotides: TGTGCCAGCAGCTTAATGTGGGGTACGACTGAAGCTTTCTTT. Amino acids: CASSLMWGTTEAFF.

The chain has TRBV25-1 and TRBJ2-7, with TRBD1 as a possible D gene (6 bases). This CDR3 has 14 amino acids. Germline V gene sequence: CDR1 MGHDK, CDR2 SYGVNS. Deletions cut 6 bases from V and 3 bases from J, with 15 bases between. CDR3 nucleotide sequence: TGTGCCAGCAGCCCCAGGGGCGGCTACTACGAGCAGTACTTC. Translation gives CASSPRGGYYEQYF.

This clonotype was picked up a small number of times. The V and J genes are TRBV7-9 and TRBJ2-1, with 8 positions matching TRBD2. The CDR3 runs to 15 residues. The trim removed 5 bases at V and 4 bases at J, leaving 7 bases unmatched. Per germline, CDR1 SEHNR and CDR2 FQNEAQ (reference sequence). In nucleotides, the CDR3 is TGTGCCAGCAGCACCCTTACTAGCGGTTACAATGAGCAGTTCTTC. This encodes CASSTLTSGYNEQFF.

The V and J genes are TRBV7-2 and TRBJ2-7; 7 nucleotides agree with TRBD2. Germline CDR1 is SGHTA and CDR2 is FQGNSA. After removal of 2 bases from V and 7 bases from J, the junction contained 8 bases not matched to a gene. The CDR3 length is 14 residues. The CDR3 DNA sequence: TGTGCCAGCAGCTTAAGGGAGGGCGGGGTTGAGCAGTACTTC. This codes for CASSLREGGVEQYF.

The V gene is TRBV7-2, the J gene TRBJ1-1; no clear D gene. Deletions cut 0 bases from V and 3 bases from J, with 8 bases between. In germline, CDR1 is SGHTA, CDR2 FQGNSA. The CDR3 runs to 14 residues. CDR3 DNA: TGTGCCAGCAGCTTAGCTGAGAGGGACACTGAAGCTTTCTTT. Translating it yields CASSLAERDTEAFF.

CDR3 residues: CASSPDHDSSGYEQYF. The CDR3 DNA reads TGTGCCAGCAGTCCGGACCACGACAGTTCCGGCTACGAGCAGTACTTC. J is TRBJ2-7 and V is TRBV12-3 or TRBV12-4; perhaps TRBD1 as D (5 bases). This CDR3 is built from 16 residues. V was shortened by 5 bases and J by 3 bases, with 20 bases between the two germline ends.

This clonotype was picked up a small number of times. The chain is built from TRBV7-3 and TRBJ2-1, with D possibly TRBD2 on 5 matching bases. From germline, CDR1 is SGHTA and CDR2 FQGTGA. The CDR3 is 14 amino acids. V lost 0 bases to trimming and J lost 5 bases, with 8 bases between them. The CDR3 here is CASSLTGINNEQFF. CDR3 sequence (DNA): TGTGCCAGCAGCTTAACCGGGATCAACAATGAGCAGTTCTTC. The variable domain in full, completed from reference TRBV7-3 and TRBJ2-1, reads GAGVSQTPSNKVTEKGKYVELRCDPISGHTALYWYRQSLGQGPEFLIYFQGTGAADDSGLPNDRFFAVRPEGSVSTLKIQRTERGDSAVYLCASSLTGINNEQFFGPGTRLTVL.

V gene TRBV7-9 combines with J gene TRBJ1-1, with D unresolved. This CDR3 spans 13 amino acids. Trimming stripped 5 bases from V and 0 bases from J, with 7 bases between. Germline V gives CDR1 SEHNR, CDR2 FQNEAQ (reference sequence). The CDR3 region is CASSKSMNTEAFF. CDR3 sequence (DNA): TGTGCCAGCAGCAAGAGCATGAACACTGAAGCTTTCTTT.

The chain couples TRBV4-2 to TRBJ2-1; 13 nucleotides match TRBD2. Germline trimming cut 6 bases from V and 5 bases from J; bases unmatched to any gene: 10. The CDR3 runs to 17 residues. Germline loops: CDR1 LGHNA, CDR2 YNFKEQ. The CDR3 loop is CASSHKGLAGDHNEQFF. The CDR3, as DNA: TGTGCCAGCAGTCATAAAGGACTAGCGGGGGATCACAATGAGCAGTTCTTC.

A few counts support this clonotype. This rearrangement joins TRBV7-2 to TRBJ1-2; maybe TRBD1 (5 bases). This CDR3 has 13 residues. The germline V gene encodes CDR1 SGHTA and CDR2 FQGNSA. The V gene lost 2 bases and the J gene lost 7 bases, with 11 bases spanning the gap. CDR3 nucleotide sequence: TGTGCCAGCAGCTTAAGTACAAGGGGTGGCTACACCTTC. Protein sequence: CASSLSTRGGYTF.